What follows are 30 T cell receptor beta chains derived from one specimen sequenced in a study of cytomegalovirus exposure and HLA in healthy donors. Amplification used 60 Vbeta primers and 13 Jbeta primers. Here immunoSEQ multiplex PCR was the method, and the copy in TCRdb shows in-frame clones only, minus some. The profile covers approximately 180,000 clones, with roughly 70% appearing a single time and about 1.7% taken by the ten largest. The sequenced material came from PBMCs. These receptors all come from a woman aged 25 to 39 in good health and CMV-seronegative.

DNA for the CDR3: TGTGCCAGCAGCTCGGACAGGGTGACTAGCGGAACCTACAATGAGCAGTTCTTC. It translates to CASSSDRVTSGTYNEQFF. V gene TRBV7-9 combines with J gene TRBJ2-1; D might be TRBD2 (9 bases). Germline CDR1 is SEHNR and CDR2 is FQNEAQ (reference sequence). Between the trimmed V and J ends, which lost 4 bases and 2 bases, there was a span of 21 bases. The length of the CDR3 is 18 residues.

This chain connects TRBV6-4 to TRBJ2-3; D perhaps matches TRBD2 (7 bases). V shed 2 bases and J shed 4 bases, with 13 bases lying between them. Per the germline V gene, CDR1 is MRHNA and CDR2 is SNTAGT. CDR3 length: 15 amino acids. CDR3 amino acids: CASSDHAGAADTQYF. As DNA, the CDR3 is TGTGCCAGCAGTGACCATGCGGGGGCTGCAGATACGCAGTATTTT.

This rearrangement joins TRBV2 to TRBJ1-2, with D perhaps TRBD1 (6 bases). The V gene's germline CDR1 is SNHLY and CDR2 FYNNEI. Trimming shortened V by 5 bases and J by 7 bases, and 17 bases separated the two germline ends. CDR3 size: 14 residues. CDR3: CASSQIKTGSGYTF. Written as DNA, the CDR3 is TGTGCCAGCAGTCAAATCAAAACAGGGAGTGGCTACACCTTC.

The rearrangement joins TRBV7-6 to TRBJ1-6, with 11 bases identical to TRBD1. The germline V gene has CDR1 SGHVS and CDR2 FNYEAQ. V was clipped by 4 bases and J by 7 bases; unmatched bases: 6. CDR3 length equals 16 residues. CDR3 residues: CASSSAGTGGNSPLHF. The CDR3, as DNA: TGTGCCAGCAGCTCCGCCGGGACAGGGGGAAATTCACCCCTCCACTTT.

The rearrangement joins TRBV27 to TRBJ2-3, with 9 bases that match TRBD1. The V and J ends lost 5 bases and 5 bases, in that order; junction bases with no gene match: 8. This CDR3 spans 15 amino acids. Germline V gives CDR1 MNHEY, CDR2 SMNVEV (reference sequence). CDR3 residues: CASSNRQGVRDTQYF. In DNA, the CDR3 is TGTGCCAGCAGTAACAGACAGGGGGTCCGAGATACGCAGTATTTT.

The chain couples TRBV18 to TRBJ1-4, with D maybe TRBD1 (6 bases). V dropped 2 bases and J dropped 5 bases, with 12 bases sitting between them. The germline V gene encodes CDR1 KGHSH and CDR2 LQKENI. The CDR3 extends over 15 amino acids. CDR3 loop: CASSPTGQTNEKLFF. In DNA form, the CDR3 reads TGTGCCAGCTCACCAACAGGACAGACGAATGAAAAACTGTTTTTT.

This clone was recorded only once. This sequence joins TRBV4-1 and TRBJ2-2; 10 positions agree with TRBD1. V shed 4 bases and J 6 bases; nucleotides not matched to a gene: 2. Germline lookup yields CDR1 MGHRA and CDR2 YSYEKL. The CDR3 runs 14 residues. The CDR3 DNA sequence: TGCGCCAGCAGCCTCGGACAGGGGGCCGGGGAGCTGTTTTTT. It encodes CASSLGQGAGELFF.

The J gene is TRBJ1-2, the V gene TRBV20-1; D not certain. This CDR3 region has 11 residues. CDR1 and CDR2 from the germline V gene are DFQATT and SNEGSKA (reference sequence). V lost 6 bases to trimming and J lost 7 bases, with 12 bases between them. In DNA form, the CDR3 reads TGCAGTGCCCCCGGAGGTCCTGGCTACACCTTC. Translation: CSAPGGPGYTF.

The chain uses TRBV7-2 and TRBJ2-5; 9 nucleotides align to TRBD2. The J call may be wrong; the DNA end is better matched by TRBJ2-7. The CDR3 consists of 15 residues. The germline V gene encodes CDR1 SGHTA and CDR2 FQGNSA. CDR3 in amino acids: CASSPQAGGVYEQYF. The CDR3 DNA reads as TGTGCCAGCAGCCCTCAGGCGGGAGGGGTCTACGAGCAGTACTTC.

The CDR3 reads CASSLGATDTQYF. In nucleotides, the CDR3 is TGTGCCAGCAGCTTGGGGGCCACAGATACGCAGTATTTT. The V and J genes are TRBV5-4 and TRBJ2-3; D gene uncertain. The ends were cut back, 0 bases at V and 2 bases at J, with 4 bases in the middle. Germline V CDR1 and CDR2: SGHNT, YYREEE (reference sequence). This CDR3 contains 13 residues.

The V and J genes are TRBV5-6 and TRBJ2-5; 11 positions match TRBD1. Germline V lookup: CDR1 SGHDT, CDR2 YYEEEE. V shed 7 bases, J shed 5 bases, and the junction held 4 bases outside the gene matches. The CDR3 is 13 amino acids. The CDR3 loop is CASRRDRGETQYF. Written as DNA, the CDR3 is TGTGCCAGCCGCCGGGACAGGGGGGAGACCCAGTACTTC.

The chain employs TRBV5-6 and TRBJ1-5; TRBD1 might be the D (6 bases). The V gene lost 4 bases and the J gene lost 2 bases, with 13 bases spanning the gap. Germline CDR1 and CDR2: SGHDT and YYEEEE. This CDR3 spans 15 amino acids. CDR3 in amino acids: CASSLGGFGNQPQHF. DNA for the CDR3: TGTGCCAGCAGCCTGGGGGGCTTTGGCAATCAGCCCCAGCATTTT.

The chain employs TRBV6-5 and TRBJ1-2, with 7 bases identical to TRBD1. The CDR3 is 15 residues long. Germline trimming cut 4 bases from V and 4 bases from J; bases unmatched to any gene: 9. Germline CDR1 is MNHEY and CDR2 is SVGAGI. The DNA for the CDR3 is TGTGCCAGCAGTTCACTGCTCGGACAGGCCTATGGCTACACCTTC. Its translation: CASSSLLGQAYGYTF.

The chain links TRBV18 to TRBJ1-5; TRBD1 might be the D (6 bases). Trimming removed 6 bases at V and 6 bases at J, with 18 bases between. Germline values: CDR1 KGHSH, CDR2 LQKENI. This CDR3 is 15 amino acids long. This CDR3 reads CASSSIQGSFQPQHF. CDR3 bases: TGTGCCAGCTCGTCGATACAGGGATCGTTTCAGCCCCAGCATTTT.

J is TRBJ1-4 and V is TRBV19, with 9 positions matching TRBD1. The V gene end was trimmed by 4 bases and the J gene end by 8 bases; junction bases not matched to a gene: 5. The CDR3 totals 14 residues. The germline V gene encodes CDR1 LNHDA and CDR2 SQIVND (reference sequence). As DNA, the CDR3 is TGTGCCAGTAGTAGCGGGACAGGGATCGAAAAACTGTTTTTT. Its translation: CASSSGTGIEKLFF. Drawing the rest from reference TRBV19 and TRBJ1-4, the complete variable domain is DGGITQSPKYLFRKEGQNVTLSCEQNLNHDAMYWYRQDPGQGLRLIYYSQIVNDFQKGDIAEGYSVSREKKESFPLTVTSAQKNPTAFYLCASSSGTGIEKLFFGSGTQLSVL.

The chain couples TRBV18 to TRBJ2-5; D may be TRBD1 (5 bases). CDR1 is KGHSH and CDR2 is LQKENI in the germline V gene. The CDR3 runs 15 residues. V lost 6 bases to trimming and J lost 5 bases, with 19 bases between them. CDR3 sequence: CASSPNRIGGETQYF. The CDR3 coding sequence is TGTGCCAGCTCTCCTAACAGGATAGGCGGTGAGACCCAGTACTTC.

The rearrangement links TRBV7-9 to TRBJ1-4; D gene unclear. Germline CDR1 and CDR2: SEHNR and FQNEAQ (reference sequence). There are 13 residues in the CDR3. Trimming stripped 1 base from V and 5 bases from J, with 5 bases between. CDR3 nucleotide sequence: TGTGCCAGCAGCTTAGTAGTCAATGAAAAACTGTTTTTT. Protein: CASSLVVNEKLFF.

V gene TRBV7-9 combines with J gene TRBJ1-2; 7 bases map to TRBD1. This CDR3 comprises 13 residues. Germline-derived CDR1 and CDR2 are SEHNR and FQNEAQ (reference sequence). V was pared by 7 bases and J by 6 bases, with 8 bases of the junction left unmatched. The CDR3 spells CASTTGTVDGYTF. DNA of the CDR3: TGTGCCAGCACCACCGGGACAGTTGATGGCTACACCTTC.

The gene calls are TRBV27 and TRBJ2-1; the match to TRBD1 covers 9 bases. Germline V CDR1 and CDR2: MNHEY, SMNVEV (reference sequence). The CDR3 length is 15 residues. V trimming: 5 bases; J trimming: 5 bases; junction bases outside the gene matches: 7. The CDR3 DNA follows: TGTGCCAGCAGTGATCTGGGGACAGGGCACAATGAGCAGTTCTTC. It specifies CASSDLGTGHNEQFF.

V gene TRBV5-1 combines with J gene TRBJ2-1, with D perhaps matching TRBD1 (6 bases). The CDR3 extends over 14 amino acids. V was clipped by 4 bases and J by 1 base, with 9 bases between them. The germline gives CDR1 SGHRS, CDR2 YFSETQ. CDR3 DNA: TGCGCCAGCAGCAACGGACAGTCCTACAATGAGCAGTTCTTC. This codes for CASSNGQSYNEQFF. Full variable domain (remainder filled in from reference TRBV5-1 and TRBJ2-1): KAGVTQTPRYLIKTRGQQVTLSCSPISGHRSVSWYQQTPGQGLQFLFEYFSETQRNKGNFPGRFSGRQFSNSRSEMNVSTLELGDSALYLCASSNGQSYNEQFFGPGTRLTVL.

Concerning this clone: Other nucleotide sequences from this sample produce the same CDR3. This chain joins TRBV5-4 and TRBJ2-1; 8 bases map to TRBD2. Germline CDR1 and CDR2: SGHNT and YYREEE (reference sequence). J gave up 4 bases and V 1 base, and 4 bases lay outside the gene matches. This CDR3 comprises 15 residues. This CDR3 reads CASSLSGSSYNEQFF. The CDR3 bases are TGTGCCAGCAGCTTGAGCGGGAGTTCATACAATGAGCAGTTCTTC.

This sequence joins TRBV30 and TRBJ2-3, with 7 bases lining up with TRBD2. This CDR3 region has 16 residues. Trimming at V came to 0 bases and at J to 5 bases, leaving 11 bases not matched to a gene. The germline CDR1 and CDR2 sequences are GTSNPN and SVGIG (reference sequence). The CDR3, as DNA: TGTGCCTGGAGTGTCGCGGGTGGGAGGGCCCTAGATACGCAGTATTTT. Residues: CAWSVAGGRALDTQYF. Together with reference TRBV30 and TRBJ2-3, the CDR3 gives the full variable domain: SQTIHQWPATLVQPVGSPLSLECTVEGTSNPNLYWYRQAAGRGLQLLFYSVGIGQISSEVPQNLSASRPQDRQFILSSKKLLLSDSGFYLCAWSVAGGRALDTQYFGPGTRLTVL.

The V and J genes are TRBV19 and TRBJ1-5, with 7 bases aligning to TRBD1. This CDR3 is built from 17 residues. V gave up 9 bases and J gave up 0 bases; unmatched junction bases: 14. The germline CDR1 and CDR2 sequences are LNHDA and SQIVND (reference sequence). CDR3 nucleotide sequence: TGTGCCAGCTCCGGGGACAGTCAATTCTATAGCAATCAGCCCCAGCATTTT. Amino acid sequence: CASSGDSQFYSNQPQHF.

The chain couples TRBV14 to TRBJ2-1; perhaps TRBD2 as D (7 bases). Per germline, CDR1 SGHDN and CDR2 FVKESK. The CDR3 length is 16 residues. The V end lost 4 bases, the J end lost 7 bases, and 20 bases lay between the germline ends. Written as DNA, the CDR3 is TGTGCCAGCAGCCTCTACGGCGGGGGCGAGTGGAATGAGCAGTTCTTC. This translates into CASSLYGGGEWNEQFF.

The chain combines TRBV5-1 with TRBJ1-5; 7 bases line up with TRBD1. This CDR3 is built from 16 residues. From germline, CDR1 is SGHRS and CDR2 YFSETQ. V dropped 0 bases and J dropped 4; count of bases not matched to a gene: 7. CDR3 DNA: TGCGCCAGCAGCTTGGGGGGCGGGACAGAAAATCAGCCCCAGCATTTT. It encodes CASSLGGGTENQPQHF.

The gene calls are TRBV21-1 and TRBJ2-1; the table's D gene call, TRBD1, was not cross checked with the DNA. TRBV21-1 is listed as a pseudogene. CDR3 size: 17 residues. The DNA for the CDR3 is TGTGCCAGCAGCAAAGCGGCCCGACAATCGAAGTACAATGAGCAGTTCTTC. It translates to CASSKAARQSKYNEQFF.

The chain links TRBV27 to TRBJ1-2, with 7 positions matching TRBD1. Germline V CDR1 and CDR2: MNHEY, SMNVEV (reference sequence). Trimming cost V 5 bases and J 8 bases; bases outside gene matches: 5. The length of the CDR3 is 12 residues. CDR3 sequence: CASSPRTGGYTF. The CDR3 bases are TGTGCCAGCAGTCCCCGGACAGGCGGCTACACCTTC.

This sequence joins TRBV9 and TRBJ2-1; unclear D gene. Germline V CDR1 and CDR2: SGDLS, YYNGEE. Deletions cut 0 bases from V and 10 bases from J, with 8 bases between. This CDR3 is 12 amino acids long. The CDR3 nucleotides are TGTGCCAGCAGCGTAGAGTTCGGGGAGCAGTTCTTC. Protein product: CASSVEFGEQFF.

The gene calls are TRBV29-1 and TRBJ1-2, with D hard to call. The ends were cut back, 1 base at V and 3 bases at J, with 12 bases in the middle. Germline loops: CDR1 SQVTM, CDR2 ANQGSEA. The CDR3 length is 14 residues. The CDR3 DNA sequence: TGCAGCGTTGAAGTGCCCCGGGGAGACTATGGCTACACCTTC. Encoded protein: CSVEVPRGDYGYTF.

The J gene is TRBJ2-7, the V gene TRBV14; the D gene is possibly TRBD1 (6 bases). The V end lost 2 bases, the J end lost 3 bases, and 14 bases lay between the germline ends. This CDR3 contains 15 residues. Per germline, CDR1 SGHDN and CDR2 FVKESK. For the CDR3, the DNA is TGTGCCAGCAGCCAACTGAACAGGGAGAGCTACGAGCAGTACTTC. Protein: CASSQLNRESYEQYF.